These T cell receptor beta chains were read from a single sample in a study of Graves' ophthalmopathy and Graves' hyperthyroidism. Using its own MiXCR run on the multiplex PCR reads, TCRdb lists one record per CDR3 protein. Of about 600,000 distinct CDR3 sequences listed, about two fifths are singletons. The sequenced material came from peripheral blood or thyroid tissue (not recorded which). These receptors all come from an adult man with Graves' hyperthyroidism. CDR3s include the opening cysteine and the closing phenylalanine or tryptophan. A D gene is named only where the DNA matches it firmly. Expanded clones are given a class, and other clones once, few, many or no size at all.

d_gene: TRBD1
j_gene: TRBJ2-7
v_gene: TRBV24-1
abundance: few
CDR3aa: CATSGQLNEQYF
CDR3nt: TGTGCCACCTCGGGACAGTTGAACGAGCAGTACTTC

d_gene: TRBD2
j_gene: TRBJ2-7
v_gene: TRBV5-6
abundance: many
CDR3aa: CASSQTGLAGSYEQYF
CDR3nt: TGTGCCAGCAGCCAAACGGGACTAGCGGGAAGCTACGAGCAGTACTTC

d_gene: -
j_gene: TRBJ1-2
v_gene: TRBV10-3
abundance: -
CDR3aa: CAISESSPGASF
CDR3nt: TGTGCCATCAGTGAATCCTCCCCAGGGGCCTCCTTC

d_gene: -
j_gene: TRBJ1-6
v_gene: TRBV14
abundance: many
CDR3aa: CASRDGVSPLHF
CDR3nt: TGTGCCAGCAGAGACGGCGTTTCACCCCTCCACTTT

d_gene: TRBD2
j_gene: TRBJ2-5
v_gene: TRBV7-2
abundance: many
CDR3aa: CASSLELAGLAQYF
CDR3nt: TGTGCCAGCAGCTTAGAACTAGCGGGGCTGGCCCAGTACTTC

d_gene: -
j_gene: TRBJ2-1
v_gene: TRBV25-1
abundance: once
CDR3aa: CASSAVGEQFF
CDR3nt: TGTGCCAGCAGTGCCGTCGGTGAGCAGTTCTTC

d_gene: -
j_gene: TRBJ2-1
v_gene: TRBV29-1
abundance: -
CDR3aa: CSALDNEQFF
CDR3nt: TGCAGCGCGTTGGACAATGAGCAGTTCTTC

d_gene: -
j_gene: TRBJ1-4
v_gene: TRBV10-3
abundance: -
CDR3aa: CAISSQGEATATNEKLFF
CDR3nt: TGTGCCATCAGTTCACAGGGTGAGGCGACGGCAACTAATGAAAAACTGTTTTTT

d_gene: -
j_gene: TRBJ1-1
v_gene: TRBV2
abundance: few
CDR3aa: CASSERSGDTEAFF
CDR3nt: TGTGCCAGCAGTGAGCGCAGCGGAGACACTGAAGCTTTCTTT

d_gene: -
j_gene: TRBJ2-7
v_gene: TRBV12-3/TRBV12-4
abundance: many
CDR3aa: CASSSTQGLEQYF
CDR3nt: TGTGCCAGCAGTTCGACGCAGGGACTCGAGCAGTACTTC

d_gene: TRBD1
j_gene: TRBJ2-7
v_gene: TRBV10-3
abundance: -
CDR3aa: CAIRTTGQGRYEQYF
CDR3nt: TGTGCCATCAGAACGACGGGACAGGGGCGTTACGAGCAGTACTTC

d_gene: -
j_gene: TRBJ2-2
v_gene: TRBV29-1
abundance: few
CDR3aa: CSVRPGRGSPTGELFF
CDR3nt: TGCAGCGTACGCCCGGGCAGGGGTAGTCCAACCGGGGAGCTGTTTTTT

d_gene: -
j_gene: TRBJ1-1
v_gene: TRBV13
abundance: -
CDR3aa: CASSPESGGYNTEAFF
CDR3nt: TGTGCCAGCAGCCCCGAGAGCGGGGGGTACAACACTGAAGCTTTCTTT

d_gene: -
j_gene: TRBJ2-2
v_gene: TRBV5-1
abundance: once
CDR3aa: CVSSETGTGELFF
CDR3nt: TGCGTCAGCAGCGAAACCGGGACAGGGGAGCTGTTTTTT

d_gene: TRBD1
j_gene: TRBJ2-7
v_gene: TRBV19
abundance: -
CDR3aa: CASSITGGSYEQYF
CDR3nt: TGTGCCAGTAGTATTACAGGGGGCTCCTACGAGCAGTACTTC

d_gene: TRBD2
j_gene: TRBJ2-3
v_gene: TRBV7-3
abundance: few
CDR3aa: CASSLSGGHTDTQYF
CDR3nt: TGTGCCAGCAGCTTAAGCGGGGGGCACACAGATACGCAGTATTTT

d_gene: -
j_gene: TRBJ2-5
v_gene: TRBV6-5
abundance: few
CDR3aa: CASSGGLGGETQYF
CDR3nt: TGTGCCAGCAGTGGCGGACTGGGTGGAGAGACCCAGTACTTC

d_gene: -
j_gene: TRBJ2-7
v_gene: TRBV7-8
abundance: many
CDR3aa: CASSPSTAYEQYF
CDR3nt: TGTGCCAGCAGCCCATCTACGGCCTACGAGCAGTACTTC

d_gene: -
j_gene: TRBJ2-6
v_gene: TRBV9
abundance: many
CDR3aa: CASSDRGPWHRGANVLTF
CDR3nt: TGTGCCAGCAGCGACCGGGGCCCCTGGCACCGTGGGGCCAACGTCCTGACTTTC

d_gene: -
j_gene: TRBJ2-3
v_gene: TRBV7-9
abundance: -
CDR3aa: CASSLDRRDTQYF
CDR3nt: TGTGCCAGTAGCTTAGATCGTCGGGATACGCAGTATTTT

d_gene: -
j_gene: TRBJ1-2
v_gene: TRBV7-9
abundance: -
CDR3aa: CASSLGAGAGRYGYTF
CDR3nt: TGTGCCAGCAGCTTAGGGGCAGGGGCAGGCCGCTATGGCTACACCTTC

d_gene: -
j_gene: TRBJ2-7
v_gene: TRBV7-6
abundance: many
CDR3aa: CASSLTPPDEQYF
CDR3nt: TGTGCCAGCAGCTTAACCCCGCCCGATGAGCAGTACTTC

d_gene: -
j_gene: TRBJ1-2
v_gene: TRBV20-1
abundance: many
CDR3aa: CSAEDVTYNYGYTF
CDR3nt: TGCAGTGCTGAGGACGTGACCTATAACTATGGCTACACCTTC

d_gene: TRBD1
j_gene: TRBJ2-5
v_gene: TRBV6-2/TRBV6-3
abundance: -
CDR3aa: CASSNPGQGKETQYF
CDR3nt: TGTGCCAGCAGTAACCCGGGACAGGGAAAAGAGACCCAGTACTTC

d_gene: -
j_gene: TRBJ2-7
v_gene: TRBV7-2
abundance: once
CDR3aa: CASSRSSEETEQYF
CDR3nt: TGTGCCAGCAGCCGATCTAGTGAGGAGACCGAGCAGTACTTC

d_gene: TRBD2
j_gene: TRBJ2-1
v_gene: TRBV7-9
abundance: few
CDR3aa: CASSSETSGGNEQFF
CDR3nt: TGTGCCAGCAGCTCTGAGACTAGCGGGGGTAATGAGCAGTTCTTC

d_gene: -
j_gene: TRBJ1-5
v_gene: TRBV2
abundance: few
CDR3aa: CASSEGSGGYNQPQHF
CDR3nt: TGTGCCAGCAGTGAAGGTTCGGGGGGCTACAATCAGCCCCAGCATTTT

d_gene: TRBD2
j_gene: TRBJ2-2
v_gene: TRBV12-3/TRBV12-4
abundance: many
CDR3aa: CASSLATSVPGELFF
CDR3nt: TGTGCCAGCAGTTTAGCGACTAGCGTCCCCGGGGAGCTGTTTTTT

d_gene: TRBD1
j_gene: TRBJ1-2
v_gene: TRBV6-5
abundance: -
CDR3aa: CASSMSGGQGTGGYTF
CDR3nt: TGTGCCAGCAGTATGTCAGGGGGACAGGGAACTGGGGGCTACACCTTC

d_gene: TRBD1
j_gene: TRBJ1-5
v_gene: TRBV20-1
abundance: once
CDR3aa: CSAHQGTGSQPQHF
CDR3nt: TGCAGTGCTCACCAAGGGACAGGTAGTCAGCCCCAGCATTTT

d_gene: TRBD1
j_gene: TRBJ2-7
v_gene: TRBV20-1
abundance: -
CDR3aa: CSAKGPTGGTYEQYF
CDR3nt: TGCAGTGCCAAAGGACCGACAGGGGGTACCTACGAGCAGTACTTC

d_gene: -
j_gene: TRBJ1-4
v_gene: TRBV9
abundance: -
CDR3aa: CASSVENLVGKNCFF
CDR3nt: -

d_gene: TRBD2
j_gene: TRBJ2-7
v_gene: TRBV4-1
abundance: few
CDR3aa: CASSQVLAGNYEQYF
CDR3nt: TGCGCCAGCAGCCAAGTACTAGCGGGAAATTACGAGCAGTACTTC

d_gene: TRBD2
j_gene: TRBJ2-2
v_gene: TRBV10-3
abundance: many
CDR3aa: CAIRTGAGANTGELFF
CDR3nt: TGTGCCATCCGAACTGGAGCGGGAGCGAACACCGGGGAGCTGTTTTTT

d_gene: TRBD2
j_gene: TRBJ2-7
v_gene: TRBV29-1
abundance: many
CDR3aa: CSVVSGVSLEQYF
CDR3nt: TGCAGCGTTGTTAGCGGGGTCTCTCTCGAGCAGTACTTC

d_gene: TRBD1
j_gene: TRBJ2-7
v_gene: TRBV5-5
abundance: -
CDR3aa: CASRQAGTGAAYEQYF
CDR3nt: TGTGCCAGCAGGCAAGCTGGGACAGGGGCGGCCTACGAGCAGTACTTC

d_gene: -
j_gene: TRBJ2-1
v_gene: TRBV11-2
abundance: -
CDR3aa: CASSLDFPSEQFF
CDR3nt: TGTGCCAGCAGCTTAGATTTCCCCTCTGAGCAGTTCTTC

d_gene: -
j_gene: TRBJ1-1
v_gene: TRBV5-5
abundance: many
CDR3aa: CASSWQSAEAFF
CDR3nt: TGTGCCAGCAGCTGGCAGTCGGCTGAAGCTTTCTTT

d_gene: -
j_gene: TRBJ1-1
v_gene: TRBV10-3
abundance: many
CDR3aa: CAISLGAGVNTEAFF
CDR3nt: TGTGCCATCAGTCTGGGTGCAGGCGTGAACACTGAAGCTTTCTTT

d_gene: TRBD2
j_gene: TRBJ2-7
v_gene: TRBV7-9
abundance: once
CDR3aa: CASSARVASGSYEQYF
CDR3nt: TGTGCCAGCAGCGCGAGGGTGGCTAGCGGATCCTACGAGCAGTACTTC